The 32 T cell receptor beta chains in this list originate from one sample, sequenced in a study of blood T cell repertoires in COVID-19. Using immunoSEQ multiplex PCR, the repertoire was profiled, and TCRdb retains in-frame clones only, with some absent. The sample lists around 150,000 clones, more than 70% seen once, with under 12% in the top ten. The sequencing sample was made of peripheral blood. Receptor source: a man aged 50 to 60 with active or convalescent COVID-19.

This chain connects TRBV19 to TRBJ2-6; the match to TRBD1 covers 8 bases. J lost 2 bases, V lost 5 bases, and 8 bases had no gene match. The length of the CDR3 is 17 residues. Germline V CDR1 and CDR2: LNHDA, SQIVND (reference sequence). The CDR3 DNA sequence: TGTGCCAGTAGTCTCGACAGGGGCTATACTGGGGCCAACGTCCTGACTTTC. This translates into CASSLDRGYTGANVLTF.

The CDR3 is CASSRGGNYGYTF. In DNA, the CDR3 is TGTGCCAGCAGCCGTGGGGGGAACTATGGCTACACCTTC. This rearrangement joins TRBV5-4 to TRBJ1-2, with a tentative D call TRBD1 (5 bases). The germline V and J ends were trimmed by 4 bases and 2 bases, with 9 bases remaining between them. Germline V gene lookup returns CDR1 SGHNT and CDR2 YYREEE (reference sequence). The CDR3 contains 13 residues.

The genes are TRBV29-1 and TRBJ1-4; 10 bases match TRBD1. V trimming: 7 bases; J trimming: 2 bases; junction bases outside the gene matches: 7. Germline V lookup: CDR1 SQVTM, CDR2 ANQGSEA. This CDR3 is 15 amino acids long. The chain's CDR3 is CSALTGGATNEKLFF. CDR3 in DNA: TGCAGCGCTCTGACAGGGGGCGCCACTAATGAAAAACTGTTTTTT.

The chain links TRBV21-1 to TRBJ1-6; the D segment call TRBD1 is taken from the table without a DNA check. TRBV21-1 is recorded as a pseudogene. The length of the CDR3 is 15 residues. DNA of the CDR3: TGTGCCAGCAGCAATGCCAAACAGGGCAATTCACCCCTCCACTTT. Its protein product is CASSNAKQGNSPLHF.

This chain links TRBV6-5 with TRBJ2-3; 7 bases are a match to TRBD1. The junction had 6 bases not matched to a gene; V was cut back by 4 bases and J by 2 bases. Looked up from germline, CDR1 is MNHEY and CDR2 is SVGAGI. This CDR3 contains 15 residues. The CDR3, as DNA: TGTGCCAGCAGTTCCCGACAGGGATACACAGATACGCAGTATTTT. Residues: CASSSRQGYTDTQYF.

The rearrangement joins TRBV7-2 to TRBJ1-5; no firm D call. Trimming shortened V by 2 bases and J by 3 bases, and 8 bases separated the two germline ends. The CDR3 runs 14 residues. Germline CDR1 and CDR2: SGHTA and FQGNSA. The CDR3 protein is CASSLTGYNQPQHF. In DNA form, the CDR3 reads TGTGCCAGCAGCTTAACGGGTTACAATCAGCCCCAGCATTTT.

CDR3 sequence (DNA): TGTGCCTGGGAAGCCACGGACAGGGCCCCGGACGAGCAGTACTTC. Its protein is CAWEATDRAPDEQYF. The genes are TRBV30 and TRBJ2-7, with 8 bases matching TRBD1. This CDR3 contains 15 residues. After removal of 5 bases from V and 5 bases from J, the junction contained 14 bases not matched to a gene. From germline, CDR1 is GTSNPN and CDR2 SVGIG (reference sequence).

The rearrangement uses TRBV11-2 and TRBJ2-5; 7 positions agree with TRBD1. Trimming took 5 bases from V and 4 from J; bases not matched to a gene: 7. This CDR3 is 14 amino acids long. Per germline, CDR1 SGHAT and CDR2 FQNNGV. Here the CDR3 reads CASSPRQGGETQYF. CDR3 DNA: TGTGCCAGCAGCCCACGACAGGGTGGAGAGACCCAGTACTTC.

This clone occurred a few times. CDR3 amino acids: CASSGGQGKGIYEQYF. The CDR3, as DNA: TGTGCCAGCTCAGGGGGACAGGGGAAGGGGATTTACGAGCAGTACTTC. The V and J genes are TRBV18 and TRBJ2-7; 10 bases are shared with TRBD1. Losses at the gene ends were 5 bases for V and 4 bases for J; bases not matched to a gene: 11. The CDR3 is made up of 16 amino acids. Germline lookup yields CDR1 KGHSH and CDR2 LQKENI.

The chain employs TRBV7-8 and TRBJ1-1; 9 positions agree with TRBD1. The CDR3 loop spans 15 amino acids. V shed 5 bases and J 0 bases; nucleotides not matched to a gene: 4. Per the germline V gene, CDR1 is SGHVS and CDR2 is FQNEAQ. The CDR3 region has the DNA TGTGCCAGCAGCCCGGGACAGGGTCTGAACACTGAAGCTTTCTTT. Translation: CASSPGQGLNTEAFF.

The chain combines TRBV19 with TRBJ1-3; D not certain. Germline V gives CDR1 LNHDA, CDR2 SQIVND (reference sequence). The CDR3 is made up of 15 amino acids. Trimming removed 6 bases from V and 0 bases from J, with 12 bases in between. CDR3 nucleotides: TGTGCCAGTAGGCCTGGCACAGCCTCTGGAAACACCATATATTTT. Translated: CASRPGTASGNTIYF. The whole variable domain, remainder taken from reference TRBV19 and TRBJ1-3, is DGGITQSPKYLFRKEGQNVTLSCEQNLNHDAMYWYRQDPGQGLRLIYYSQIVNDFQKGDIAEGYSVSREKKESFPLTVTSAQKNPTAFYLCASRPGTASGNTIYFGEGSWLTVV.

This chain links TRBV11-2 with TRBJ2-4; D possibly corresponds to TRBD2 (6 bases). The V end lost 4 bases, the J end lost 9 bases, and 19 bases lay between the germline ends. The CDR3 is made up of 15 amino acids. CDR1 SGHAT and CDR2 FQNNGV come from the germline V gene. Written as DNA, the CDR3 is TGTGCCAGCAGCTCCCCCCTTTCTAGCGAGGGCATTCAGTACTTC. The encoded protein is CASSSPLSSEGIQYF.

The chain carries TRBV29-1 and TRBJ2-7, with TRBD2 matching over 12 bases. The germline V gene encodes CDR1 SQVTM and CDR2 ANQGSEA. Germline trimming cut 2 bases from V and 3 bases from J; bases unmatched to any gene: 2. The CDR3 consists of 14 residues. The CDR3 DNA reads TGCAGCGTTGAACGGACTAGCGGGAACTACGAGCAGTACTTC. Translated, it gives CSVERTSGNYEQYF.

The CDR3 nucleotides read TGTGCCAGTAGTCTACGGGGTACTGGAAACACCATATATTTT. It translates to CASSLRGTGNTIYF. The rearrangement joins TRBV19 to TRBJ1-3; D call uncertain. The germline V gene encodes CDR1 LNHDA and CDR2 SQIVND (reference sequence). CDR3 length: 14 residues. V lost 5 bases and J lost 2, with 10 bases in between.

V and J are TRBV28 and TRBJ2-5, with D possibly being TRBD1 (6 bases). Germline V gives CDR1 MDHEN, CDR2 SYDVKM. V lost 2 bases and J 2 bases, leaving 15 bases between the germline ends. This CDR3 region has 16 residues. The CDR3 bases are TGTGCCAGCAGTTTAGGGACGGGGACAAGTCAAGAGACCCAGTACTTC. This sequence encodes CASSLGTGTSQETQYF. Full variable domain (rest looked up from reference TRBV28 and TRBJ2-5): DVKVTQSSRYLVKRTGEKVFLECVQDMDHENMFWYRQDPGLGLRLIYFSYDVKMKEKGDIPEGYSVSREKKERFSLILESASTNQTSMYLCASSLGTGTSQETQYFGPGTRLLVL.

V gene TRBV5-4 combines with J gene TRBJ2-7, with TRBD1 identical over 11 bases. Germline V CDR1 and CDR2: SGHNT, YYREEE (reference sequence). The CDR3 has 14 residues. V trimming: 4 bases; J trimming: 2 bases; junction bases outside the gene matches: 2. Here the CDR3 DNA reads TGTGCCAGCAGCCCGGGACAGGGGGCCTACGAGCAGTACTTC. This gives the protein CASSPGQGAYEQYF.

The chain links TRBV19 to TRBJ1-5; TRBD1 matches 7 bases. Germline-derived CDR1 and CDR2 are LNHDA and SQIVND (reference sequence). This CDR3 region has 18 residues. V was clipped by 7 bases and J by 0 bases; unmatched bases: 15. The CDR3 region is CASTQDRTRGDSNQPQHF. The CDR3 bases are TGTGCCAGTACCCAGGACAGGACGCGCGGGGATAGCAATCAGCCCCAGCATTTT.

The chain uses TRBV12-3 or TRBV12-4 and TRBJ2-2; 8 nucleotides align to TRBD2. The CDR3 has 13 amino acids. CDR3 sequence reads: CVGGVANTGELFF. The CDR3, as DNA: TGTGTCGGGGGGGTAGCGAACACCGGGGAGCTGTTTTTT.

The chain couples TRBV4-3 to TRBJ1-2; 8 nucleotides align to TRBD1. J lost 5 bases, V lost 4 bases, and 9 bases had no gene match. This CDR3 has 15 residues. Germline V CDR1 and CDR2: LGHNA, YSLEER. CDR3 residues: CASSRWSGGAYGYTF. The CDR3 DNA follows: TGCGCCAGCAGCCGATGGTCAGGGGGCGCATATGGCTACACCTTC.

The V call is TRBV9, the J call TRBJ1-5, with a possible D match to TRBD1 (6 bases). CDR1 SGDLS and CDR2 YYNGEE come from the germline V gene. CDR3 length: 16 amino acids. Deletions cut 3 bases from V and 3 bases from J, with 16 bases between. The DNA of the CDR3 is TGTGCCAGCAGCGCGGGGGGCACCCTCTCCAATCAGCCCCAGCATTTT. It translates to CASSAGGTLSNQPQHF.

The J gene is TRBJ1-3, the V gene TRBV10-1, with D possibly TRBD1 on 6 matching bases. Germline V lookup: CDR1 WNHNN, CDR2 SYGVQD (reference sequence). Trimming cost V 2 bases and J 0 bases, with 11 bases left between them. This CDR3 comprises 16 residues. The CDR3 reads CASSETRGVSGNTIYF. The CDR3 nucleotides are TGCGCCAGCAGTGAGACCAGGGGCGTCTCTGGAAACACCATATATTTT.

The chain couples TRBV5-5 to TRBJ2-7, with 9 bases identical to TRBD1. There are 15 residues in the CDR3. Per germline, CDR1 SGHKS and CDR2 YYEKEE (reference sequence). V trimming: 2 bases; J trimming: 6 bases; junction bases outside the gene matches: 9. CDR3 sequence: CASSLYGQGLSEQYF. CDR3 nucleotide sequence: TGTGCCAGCAGCTTATACGGACAGGGGCTCTCCGAGCAGTACTTC. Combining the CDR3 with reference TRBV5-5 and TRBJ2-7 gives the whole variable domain DAGVTQSPTHLIKTRGQQVTLRCSPISGHKSVSWYQQVLGQGPQFIFQYYEKEERGRGNFPDRFSARQFPNYSSELNVNALLLGDSALYLCASSLYGQGLSEQYFGPGTRLTVT.

CDR3 sequence: CASSYGLAGGTGELFF. As DNA, the CDR3 is TGTGCCAGCAGTTACGGTCTAGCGGGAGGGACCGGGGAGCTGTTTTTT. The V call is TRBV6-5, the J call TRBJ2-2; 12 bases align to TRBD2. V was pared by 2 bases and J by 5 bases, with 3 bases of the junction left unmatched. CDR1 is MNHEY, CDR2 SVGAGI, per germline. This CDR3 is 16 amino acids long.

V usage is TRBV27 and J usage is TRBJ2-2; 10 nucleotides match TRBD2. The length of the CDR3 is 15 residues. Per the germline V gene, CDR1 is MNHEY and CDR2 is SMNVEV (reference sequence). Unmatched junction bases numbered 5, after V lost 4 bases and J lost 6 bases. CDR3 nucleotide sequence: TGTGCCAGCAGTTCCCCTAGCGGGAGCGCCGGGGAGCTGTTTTTT. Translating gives CASSSPSGSAGELFF.

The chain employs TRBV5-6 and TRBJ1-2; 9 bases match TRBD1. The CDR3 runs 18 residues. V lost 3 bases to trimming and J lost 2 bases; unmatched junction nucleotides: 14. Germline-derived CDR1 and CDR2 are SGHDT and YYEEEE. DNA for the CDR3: TGTGCCAGCAGCTCGCCGTCCCGGGACAGGGCCGGGAACTATGGCTACACCTTC. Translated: CASSSPSRDRAGNYGYTF.

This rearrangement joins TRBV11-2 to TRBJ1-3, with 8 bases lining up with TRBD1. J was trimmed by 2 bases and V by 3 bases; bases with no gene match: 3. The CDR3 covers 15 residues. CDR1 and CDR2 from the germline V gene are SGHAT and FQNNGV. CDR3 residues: CASSLPGGTGNTIYF. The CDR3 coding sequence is TGTGCCAGCAGCTTGCCAGGGGGCACTGGAAACACCATATATTTT.

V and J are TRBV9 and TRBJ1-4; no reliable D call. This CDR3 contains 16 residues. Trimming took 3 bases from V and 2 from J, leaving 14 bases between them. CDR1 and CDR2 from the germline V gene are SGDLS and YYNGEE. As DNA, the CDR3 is TGTGCCAGCAGCGCGAACCCATCCAGGACTAATGAAAAACTGTTTTTT. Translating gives CASSANPSRTNEKLFF.

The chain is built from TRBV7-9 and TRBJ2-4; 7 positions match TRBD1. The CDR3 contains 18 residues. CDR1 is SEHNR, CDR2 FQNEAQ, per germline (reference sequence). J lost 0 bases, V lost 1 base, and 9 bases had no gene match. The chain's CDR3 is CASSLVGRTGVAKNIQYF. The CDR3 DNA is TGTGCCAGCAGCTTAGTAGGGCGGACAGGAGTAGCCAAAAACATTCAGTACTTC.

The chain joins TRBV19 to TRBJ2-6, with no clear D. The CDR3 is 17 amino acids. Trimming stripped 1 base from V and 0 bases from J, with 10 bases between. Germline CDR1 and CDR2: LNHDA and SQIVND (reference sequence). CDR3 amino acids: CASSIGFGSSGANVLTF. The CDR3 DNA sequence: TGTGCCAGTAGTATAGGATTTGGCAGCTCTGGGGCCAACGTCCTGACTTTC.

In DNA form, the CDR3 reads TGCGCCAGCAGCCAAGAGATCCAGGTAAACTCCTACGAGCAGTACTTC. Residues: CASSQEIQVNSYEQYF. The chain has TRBV4-1 and TRBJ2-7, with D unclear. Germline lookup yields CDR1 MGHRA and CDR2 YSYEKL. The CDR3 contains 16 residues. Trimming took off 0 bases at V and 0 bases at J, with 12 bases between the two ends.

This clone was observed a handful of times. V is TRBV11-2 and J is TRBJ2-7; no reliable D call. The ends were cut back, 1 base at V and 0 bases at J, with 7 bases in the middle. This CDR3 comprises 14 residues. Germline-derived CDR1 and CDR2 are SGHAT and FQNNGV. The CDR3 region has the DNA TGTGCCAGCAGCTTAGGACACTCCTCCTACGAGCAGTACTTC. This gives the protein CASSLGHSSYEQYF.

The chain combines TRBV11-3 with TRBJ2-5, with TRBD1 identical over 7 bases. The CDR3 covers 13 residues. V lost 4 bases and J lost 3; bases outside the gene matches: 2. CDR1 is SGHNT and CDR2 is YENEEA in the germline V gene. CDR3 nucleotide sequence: TGTGCCAGCAGCTCACAGGGGAAAGAGACCCAGTACTTC. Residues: CASSSQGKETQYF.